This TCR beta chain is from a study of technical replicates of blood from a handful of donors. Generated by immunoSEQ multiplex PCR, the TCRdb table keeps only in-frame clones and is missing some. This table holds over 65,000 clones, approximately 97% found once. The CDR3 sequence is 14 residues long. The germline V and J ends were trimmed by 1 base and 1 base, with 8 bases remaining between them. Looked up from germline, CDR1 is SGHDT and CDR2 is YYEEEE. The TCR was taken from a human donor in good health. The chain recombines TRBV5-6 with TRBJ1-1; D unclear. Sequencing was done on a sample of T cells isolated from PBMCs. The DNA of the CDR3 is TGTGCCAGCAGCTTGAGCGATTCGAACACTGAAGCTTTCTTT. This codes for CASSLSDSNTEAFF.